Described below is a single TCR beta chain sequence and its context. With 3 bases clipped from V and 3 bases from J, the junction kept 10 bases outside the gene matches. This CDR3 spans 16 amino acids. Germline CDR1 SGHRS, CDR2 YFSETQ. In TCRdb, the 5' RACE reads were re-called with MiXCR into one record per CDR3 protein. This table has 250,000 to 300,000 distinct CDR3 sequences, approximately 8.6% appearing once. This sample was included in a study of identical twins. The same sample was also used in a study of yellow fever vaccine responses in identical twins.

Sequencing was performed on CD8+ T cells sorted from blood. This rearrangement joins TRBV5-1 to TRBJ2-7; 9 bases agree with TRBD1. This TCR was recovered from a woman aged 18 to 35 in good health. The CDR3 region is CASSSYPTTGGYEQYF. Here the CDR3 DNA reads TGCGCCAGCAGCTCCTACCCCACGACAGGGGGCTACGAGCAGTACTTC.